The 32 T cell receptor beta chains given below trace back to one sample, sequenced in a study of beta chain features in type 1 diabetes. Reverse transcribing all isolated RNA meant expressed TCRB transcripts were sequenced. Some clones are missing from TCRdb's copy, which holds only in-frame ones; the method was immunoSEQ multiplex PCR. Of over 350,000 clones listed, around 15% are singletons. Sequencing was carried out using naive CD4+ T cells from blood. Source of these receptors: a woman aged 18-35 years in good health.

This clone was observed a few times. The V call is TRBV7-2, the J call TRBJ2-1; 9 bases map to TRBD2. The CDR3 totals 14 residues. CDR1 is SGHTA and CDR2 is FQGNSA in the germline V gene. Trimming at V came to 6 bases and at J to 4 bases, leaving 4 bases not matched to a gene. The CDR3 nucleotides read TGTGCCAGCAGAAGACTAGCGGCATACAATGAGCAGTTCTTC. Translation: CASRRLAAYNEQFF.

This rearrangement joins TRBV29-1 to TRBJ2-5, with a possible D match to TRBD1 (5 bases). V lost 2 bases and J lost 8, with 15 bases in between. The CDR3 loop spans 13 amino acids. Germline CDR1 SQVTM, CDR2 ANQGSEA. The CDR3 here is CSVETTPGATQYF. CDR3 nucleotides: TGCAGCGTTGAAACTACCCCTGGGGCAACCCAGTACTTC.

In its sample, this clone was seen a few times. V gene TRBV7-9 combines with J gene TRBJ1-1; unclear D gene. The V gene lost 1 base and the J gene lost 3 bases, with 12 bases spanning the gap. The CDR3 is 15 residues long. CDR1 is SEHNR, CDR2 FQNEAQ, per germline (reference sequence). DNA for the CDR3: TGTGCCAGCAGCTTAGTGGCTCCGAGGGACACTGAAGCTTTCTTT. Amino acids: CASSLVAPRDTEAFF.

This clone has a handful of counts. The chain is built from TRBV19 and TRBJ1-1; 9 positions agree with TRBD1. The V and J ends lost 5 bases and 1 base, in that order; junction bases with no gene match: 8. The CDR3 loop spans 16 amino acids. Germline V gene sequence: CDR1 LNHDA, CDR2 SQIVND (reference sequence). The CDR3 here is CASSLYRGQRNTEAFF. CDR3 coding DNA: TGTGCCAGTAGTCTCTACAGGGGGCAAAGGAACACTGAAGCTTTCTTT.

For this clone: The same CDR3 is also encoded by other DNA sequences in this sample. CDR3 sequence reads: CAWSPDSNQPQHF. The CDR3 coding sequence is TGTGCCTGGAGCCCGGACTCTAATCAGCCCCAGCATTTT. J is TRBJ1-5 and V is TRBV30; D unresolved. The germline V gene has CDR1 GTSNPN and CDR2 SVGIG (reference sequence). The CDR3 length is 13 residues. V dropped 3 bases and J dropped 4 bases, with 10 bases sitting between them. Full variable domain (rest looked up from reference TRBV30 and TRBJ1-5): SQTIHQWPATLVQPVGSPLSLECTVEGTSNPNLYWYRQAAGRGLQLLFYSVGIGQISSEVPQNLSASRPQDRQFILSSKKLLLSDSGFYLCAWSPDSNQPQHFGDGTRLSIL.

This clone appeared a few times. The chain couples TRBV7-2 to TRBJ1-2; D may be TRBD1 (6 bases). Germline CDR1 is SGHTA and CDR2 is FQGNSA. The length of the CDR3 is 13 residues. V shed 2 bases and J shed 4 bases, with 8 bases lying between them. CDR3 loop: CASSLQGFYGYTF. In DNA form, the CDR3 reads TGTGCCAGCAGCTTACAGGGGTTCTATGGCTACACCTTC.

This rearrangement joins TRBV5-1 to TRBJ2-1; 9 nucleotides match TRBD1. From germline, CDR1 is SGHRS and CDR2 YFSETQ. The CDR3 runs to 13 residues. Trimming removed 0 bases from V and 14 bases from J; junction bases left unmatched: 6. For the CDR3, the DNA is TGCGCCAGCAGCTTGGCCCTAGGGGACAGGGAGTTCTTC. Translating it yields CASSLALGDREFF.

V and J are TRBV7-9 and TRBJ1-1, with D maybe TRBD1 (5 bases). The ends were cut back, 4 bases at V and 1 base at J, with 16 bases in the middle. CDR3 length: 16 amino acids. Germline V gene data show CDR1 as SEHNR and CDR2 as FQNEAQ (reference sequence). The CDR3 bases are TGTGCCAGCAGCTCCGACAGTCACCGTGGGAACACTGAAGCTTTCTTT. Protein product: CASSSDSHRGNTEAFF.

In DNA form, the CDR3 reads TGTGCCTGGACTACCAAAGCGGGCCTCTCCTACGAGCAGTACTTC. Residues: CAWTTKAGLSYEQYF. The genes are TRBV30 and TRBJ2-5, with TRBD2 as a possible D gene (6 bases). The J call may be in error: the DNA end matches TRBJ2-7 better. There are 15 residues in the CDR3. Germline loops: CDR1 GTSNPN, CDR2 SVGIG (reference sequence).

This clone was found a few times. CDR3 nucleotide sequence: TGTGCCTGTCAACCGGGACTAGCACACCAGTACTTC. This gives the protein CACQPGLAHQYF. The V and J genes are TRBV30 and TRBJ2-7; 9 bases line up with TRBD2. The CDR3 is 12 amino acids. Germline V gives CDR1 GTSNPN, CDR2 SVGIG (reference sequence). The V and J ends lost 6 bases and 10 bases, in that order; junction bases with no gene match: 10.

This clone was found a few times. This chain connects TRBV29-1 to TRBJ2-5; possibly TRBD1 for D (6 bases). The CDR3 has 13 amino acids. V was shortened by 2 bases and J by 9 bases, with 16 bases between the two germline ends. The germline V gene encodes CDR1 SQVTM and CDR2 ANQGSEA. DNA of the CDR3: TGCAGCGTTGAAAAGGACAGTGAGACGGCCCAGTACTTC. Encoded protein: CSVEKDSETAQYF.

The sample holds a few counts of this clone. J is TRBJ1-2 and V is TRBV27; no definite D call. The CDR3 has 15 residues. V lost 6 bases and J 3 bases, leaving 17 bases between the germline ends. Per germline, CDR1 MNHEY and CDR2 SMNVEV (reference sequence). This chain's CDR3 is CASSPREVPDYGYTF. CDR3 nucleotides: TGTGCCAGCAGCCCCCGTGAGGTCCCCGACTATGGCTACACCTTC.

This clone was recorded a few times. This sequence joins TRBV18 and TRBJ2-1, with TRBD2 matching 7 bases. The CDR3 length is 15 residues. CDR1 and CDR2 from the germline V gene are KGHSH and LQKENI. V lost 2 bases to trimming and J lost 10 bases; unmatched junction nucleotides: 11. CDR3 DNA sequence: TGTGCCAGCTCACCAGACGGACTAGTCGGTGGAGAGCAGTTCTTC. Translation gives CASSPDGLVGGEQFF.

This clone has only a few counts. The chain is built from TRBV5-4 and TRBJ2-7; possibly TRBD2 for D (6 bases). Germline-derived CDR1 and CDR2 are SGHNT and YYREEE (reference sequence). Trimming cost V 3 bases and J 1 base, with 14 bases left between them. The CDR3 is 15 residues long. The CDR3 DNA sequence: TGTGCCAGCAGCTATGGGGGAGCGGGTTCCTACGAGCAGTACTTC. It translates to CASSYGGAGSYEQYF.

The CDR3 bases are TGTGCCAGCTCACCGGACAGGGTACCCAATGAAAAACTGTTTTTT. Protein sequence: CASSPDRVPNEKLFF. J is TRBJ1-4 and V is TRBV18; 8 bases match TRBD1. V trimming: 3 bases; J trimming: 5 bases; junction bases outside the gene matches: 5. Germline V gives CDR1 KGHSH, CDR2 LQKENI. There are 15 residues in the CDR3.

V is TRBV7-9 and J is TRBJ1-5, with D perhaps matching TRBD1 (6 bases). Germline V gene sequence: CDR1 SEHNR, CDR2 FQNEAQ (reference sequence). The V end lost 11 bases, the J end lost 5 bases, and 19 bases lay between the germline ends. This CDR3 is built from 14 residues. The chain's CDR3 is CAPRGCRTDQPQHF. DNA for the CDR3: TGTGCCCCCAGAGGGTGCAGGACAGATCAGCCCCAGCATTTT.

This clone showed up just a few times. This sequence joins TRBV28 and TRBJ2-6; 10 nucleotides agree with TRBD1. CDR1 is MDHEN, CDR2 SYDVKM, per germline. This CDR3 is 15 amino acids long. The V gene end was trimmed by 11 bases and the J gene end by 2 bases; junction bases not matched to a gene: 6. The CDR3 region is CAAQTGGPGANVLTF. The CDR3 DNA sequence: TGTGCCGCTCAGACAGGGGGCCCTGGGGCCAACGTCCTGACTTTC.

The chain joins TRBV28 to TRBJ1-1, with D maybe TRBD1 (5 bases). Germline-derived CDR1 and CDR2 are MDHEN and SYDVKM. The CDR3 has 14 amino acids. V was clipped by 5 bases and J by 4 bases, with 14 bases between them. The CDR3 DNA reads TGTGCCAGCAGTCCGCCCGGGGGAGTCACTGAAGCTTTCTTT. This gives the protein CASSPPGGVTEAFF.

This clone was seen only a few times. V is TRBV4-3 and J is TRBJ2-2, with D unclear. Looked up from germline, CDR1 is LGHNA and CDR2 is YSLEER. This CDR3 is built from 17 residues. Trimming stripped 1 base from V and 1 base from J, with 13 bases between. This CDR3 reads CASSQVVISGNTGELFF. In DNA, the CDR3 is TGCGCCAGCAGCCAAGTCGTGATTTCGGGGAACACCGGGGAGCTGTTTTTT.

This clone was counted only a few times. The rearrangement joins TRBV5-4 to TRBJ2-5, with D maybe TRBD2 (6 bases). Germline V gives CDR1 SGHNT, CDR2 YYREEE (reference sequence). This CDR3 is 15 amino acids long. V was pared by 6 bases and J by 5 bases, with 20 bases between. The CDR3 DNA reads TGTGCCAGCACCGTGGGGGGAATTCACGGGGAGACCCAGTACTTC. Translated, it gives CASTVGGIHGETQYF. Looking up the rest from reference TRBV5-4 and TRBJ2-5 gives the full variable domain: ETGVTQSPTHLIKTRGQQVTLRCSSQSGHNTVSWYQQALGQGPQFIFQYYREEENGRGNFPPRFSGLQFPNYSSELNVNALELDDSALYLCASTVGGIHGETQYFGPGTRLLVL.

This rearrangement joins TRBV19 to TRBJ1-2; 8 bases align to TRBD1. Per germline, CDR1 LNHDA and CDR2 SQIVND (reference sequence). Germline trimming cut 1 base from V and 7 bases from J; bases unmatched to any gene: 5. There are 14 residues in the CDR3. Here the CDR3 reads CASSIVGQDFGYTF. CDR3 nucleotide sequence: TGTGCCAGTAGTATAGTGGGACAGGATTTTGGCTACACCTTC. The whole variable domain, filled in from reference TRBV19 and TRBJ1-2, reads DGGITQSPKYLFRKEGQNVTLSCEQNLNHDAMYWYRQDPGQGLRLIYYSQIVNDFQKGDIAEGYSVSREKKESFPLTVTSAQKNPTAFYLCASSIVGQDFGYTFGSGTRLTVV.

This clone has only a few counts. The rearrangement joins TRBV7-7 to TRBJ2-3; TRBD2 is a possible D gene (6 bases). The CDR3 sequence is 15 residues long. Germline CDR1 SSHAT, CDR2 FNYEAQ (reference sequence). Trimming left V 5 bases short and J 6 bases short, with 18 bases between. The CDR3 DNA sequence: TGTGCCAGCAGCCCGGGACTCACATTGGGGGATACGCAGTATTTT. This translates into CASSPGLTLGDTQYF.

This sequence joins TRBV11-2 and TRBJ2-7; D is perhaps TRBD1 (6 bases). The germline V and J ends were trimmed by 1 base and 4 bases, with 14 bases remaining between them. This CDR3 is 15 amino acids long. Germline-derived CDR1 and CDR2 are SGHAT and FQNNGV. This chain's CDR3 is CASSLGGTRVYEQYF. DNA of the CDR3: TGTGCCAGCAGCTTAGGAGGGACAAGGGTTTACGAGCAGTACTTC. The complete variable domain, with remaining parts taken from reference TRBV11-2 and TRBJ2-7, reads EAGVAQSPRYKIIEKRQSVAFWCNPISGHATLYWYQQILGQGPKLLIQFQNNGVVDDSQLPKDRFSAERLKGVDSTLKIQPAKLEDSAVYLCASSLGGTRVYEQYFGPGTRLTVT.

This clone was observed a few times. The sample holds other DNA sequences that translate to the same CDR3. The chain joins TRBV5-1 to TRBJ1-1; D is possibly TRBD1 (6 bases). Germline-derived CDR1 and CDR2 are SGHRS and YFSETQ. CDR3 size: 14 residues. With 4 bases removed from V and 1 base from J, the gap between germline ends came to 11 bases. Here the CDR3 DNA reads TGCGCCAGCAGCCCTGACAGGCCGAACACTGAAGCTTTCTTT. Translating gives CASSPDRPNTEAFF.

The V and J genes are TRBV11-2 and TRBJ2-1; the match to TRBD1 covers 7 bases. This CDR3 has 10 amino acids. The germline V gene encodes CDR1 SGHAT and CDR2 FQNNGV. The trim removed 8 bases at V and 15 bases at J, leaving 7 bases unmatched. CDR3 coding DNA: TGTGCCAGCGGCACAGGGGATCTGTTCTTC. It translates to CASGTGDLFF.

This rearrangement joins TRBV14 to TRBJ2-4; D might be TRBD1 (6 bases). V lost 0 bases and J 7 bases, leaving 10 bases between the germline ends. This CDR3 is built from 14 residues. Germline assignment: CDR1 SGHDN and CDR2 FVKESK. The CDR3 region is CASSQEGAVNIQYF. The CDR3 region has the DNA TGTGCCAGCAGCCAAGAGGGGGCGGTCAACATTCAGTACTTC.

V gene TRBV7-9 combines with J gene TRBJ1-1; 7 bases fit TRBD1. V shed 5 bases, J shed 0 bases, and the junction held 3 bases outside the gene matches. The CDR3 loop spans 14 amino acids. Germline CDR1 SEHNR, CDR2 FQNEAQ (reference sequence). CDR3: CASSVQGMNTEAFF. For the CDR3, the DNA is TGTGCCAGCAGCGTACAGGGGATGAACACTGAAGCTTTCTTT. Full variable domain (missing parts from reference TRBV7-9 and TRBJ1-1): DTGVSQNPRHKITKRGQNVTFRCDPISEHNRLYWYRQTLGQGPEFLTYFQNEAQLEKSRLLSDRFSAERPKGSFSTLEIQRTEQGDSAMYLCASSVQGMNTEAFFGQGTRLTVV.

Comments on this clone: One end of the junction is discordant with germline, which a read error may explain. This chain links TRBV7-7 with TRBJ2-7, with 7 bases lining up with TRBD1. CDR1 SSHAT and CDR2 FNYEAQ come from the germline V gene (reference sequence). CDR3 length: 13 amino acids. The CDR3 loop reads CASSLTGVDEQYF. The DNA for the CDR3 is TGTGCTAGCAGCCTTACAGGGGTCGACGAGCAGTACTTC.

This clone has just a few counts. The chain joins TRBV10-3 to TRBJ2-7; TRBD2 matches 10 bases. CDR1 and CDR2 from the germline V gene are ENHRY and SYGVKD. The CDR3 is 16 residues long. With V trimmed by 4 bases and J by 5 bases, 11 bases remained unmatched. CDR3 in amino acids: CAISVFQREGFHEQYF. For the CDR3, the DNA is TGTGCCATCAGTGTGTTCCAGCGGGAGGGCTTCCACGAGCAGTACTTC.

The chain has TRBV11-2 and TRBJ2-3; D possibly corresponds to TRBD2 (6 bases). Trimming removed 3 bases from V and 2 bases from J, with 15 bases in between. This CDR3 has 16 amino acids. Germline loops: CDR1 SGHAT, CDR2 FQNNGV. Here the CDR3 DNA reads TGTGCCAGCAGCTTCGTGTGGACTACGCCCACAGATACGCAGTATTTT. It translates to CASSFVWTTPTDTQYF.

The chain combines TRBV14 with TRBJ2-6, with D tentatively TRBD1 (6 bases). The CDR3 contains 17 residues. V lost 3 bases to trimming and J lost 4 bases, with 16 bases between them. CDR1 and CDR2 from the germline V gene are SGHDN and FVKESK. Here the CDR3 reads CASSHFLRGAGANVLTF. The CDR3 DNA reads TGTGCCAGCAGCCACTTCCTCAGGGGAGCCGGGGCCAACGTCCTGACTTTC.

The rearrangement joins TRBV4-3 to TRBJ2-1; TRBD2 matches at 13 bases. In germline, CDR1 is LGHNA, CDR2 YSLEER. The CDR3 is 22 residues long. With V trimmed by 6 bases and J by 0 bases, 20 bases remained unmatched. CDR3 loop: CASSLDYTPGLAGPSSYNEQFF. CDR3 DNA: TGCGCCAGCAGTCTCGACTATACTCCGGGACTAGCGGGACCTAGCTCCTACAATGAGCAGTTCTTC.